The clone carrying this TCR beta chain was seen a few times. Its antigen is as yet unknown. These data are taken from a study of T cells after yellow fever vaccination. Study-wide context: Researchers used SMART-Seq v4 Ultra Low Input to prepare fractions that had low cell numbers. Study-level points and caveats: The study found a weaker secondary response that peaked faster, day 5 versus 15. Subsequent to the booster, the majority of primary-vaccination clones reappeared (approximately 95% CD4, approximately 90% CD8).

Template switching with 5'RACE generated the TCR cDNA and added a universal primer site and UMIs. One entry per CDR3 protein results from TCRdb running MiXCR on the 5' RACE reads. Of a few hundred thousand distinct CDR3 sequences in the sample, more than 3.5% are singletons; the top ten hold roughly a fifth. Deletions cut 3 bases from V and 4 bases from J, with 9 bases between. The germline gives CDR1 GTSNPN, CDR2 SVGIG (reference sequence). The CDR3 loop spans 12 amino acids. Sequences were derived from PBMCs, sampled 15 days after the yellow fever booster vaccination. This TCR came from a man in his late teens or twenties who received the YFV17D yellow fever vaccine. The rearrangement joins TRBV30 to TRBJ1-1; D not resolved. CDR3 bases: TGTGCCTGGAGCCAGCGACCCACTGAAGCTTTCTTT. This gives the protein CAWSQRPTEAFF.